This T cell receptor (beta chain) was sequenced during a study of shared clonotypes between healthy human individuals (dated by TCRdb to 2018 to 2020). Describing the broader study: The cohort comprised a couple of women and a few men aged 18 to 49 years. To increase sequencing depth and limit assay-specific biases, different laboratories used diverse techniques to prepare libraries and sequence TCR repertoires. To estimate repertoire size and how much clonotypes are shared between individuals, the study performed deep sequencing of blood TCR repertoires from roughly five healthy adults. Between about 0.85 and 9.5 billion PBMCs per donor were obtained by leukapheresis. For each donor, CD4 naive and CD4 memory were each run on three plates, CD8 naive on two plates, and CD8 memory on one plate. The paper as a whole reports these results and caveats: Sampling was restricted to blood, and TCR repertoires in tissues likely differ from the TCR repertoires found in blood. Rarefaction of sorted-subset datasets indicated incomplete sequencing despite the large sequencing depth. Across a few donors, approximately 5% of naive CD4, 3% to 3.5% of naive CD8, 2.3% of memory CD4, and around 0.4% of memory CD8 clonotypes were shared. The small number of donors limited the genetic and exposure-history diversity represented. Pairwise subsampling led to the expectation that sequencing depth would affect the degree of clonotype sharing among donors. Higher generation probabilities were observed for clonotypes shared by all four sorted-subset donors than for non-shared clonotypes. Naive subsets generally had larger estimated clonotype richness than memory subsets did.

The CDR3, cysteine through phenylalanine, is 16 amino acids long. Of the read, only the CDR3 DNA is kept; its 48 bases are in frame from base 1. The V end gives up 2 bases and the J end 6 bases, leaving 9 bases in the junction not matched to a gene. The germline V gene encodes CDR1 LNHDA and CDR2 SQIVND (reference sequence). Concerning this clone: Its antigen is still unknown. No qualities accompany the bases; no much larger clone lies one base away.

Using the deep immunoSEQ assay, multiplex PCR amplified TCR CDR3 regions from genomic DNA. Extracted genomic DNA from each cell subset was distributed evenly across all wells of several immunoSEQ 96-well plates, and each plate was treated as a replicate. For sorted subsets, roughly 200 ng of genomic DNA, equivalent to tens of thousands of T cell genomes, went into each replicate PCR. Purified libraries were quantified with a Qubit 3.0 fluorometer, sized on a Bioanalyzer 2100, and re-quantified with the KAPA Library Quantification kit. Every immunoSEQ 96-well plate was sequenced on a separate single-read 150-cycle Illumina NextSeq 550 flow cell. In the original analysis: The immunoSEQ output contained only junctional sequences without quality scores, so filtering could not match that applied to full-length reads. To assign V/J genes and CDR3, sequences were annotated using PyIR, a Python wrapper for IgBLAST v1.9, with IMGT germline references. Reads were filtered out if the reads had weak V/J assignments (E-value above 1e-6), no CDR3, stop codons, out-of-frame junctions, or ambiguous translated residues. V3J clonotypes were defined as sequences sharing an identical inferred V gene, J gene, and CDR3 amino acid sequence. Percentage overlap between repertoires was computed as shared unique clonotypes divided by the size of the smaller repertoire. Repertoire richness was assessed with RTK rarefaction, the Chao1 estimator, and Recon v2.1 estimates of unobserved clonotypes. OLGA was used to compute generation probabilities for all TCRbeta clonotypes that the gDNA method yielded from four donors. Sourced from immuneACCESS, this table was stored by TCRdb with only in-frame sequences that have V and J called. A share of the clones is absent; for the studies checked, an unresolved V gene accounts for under half, and the remainder has no known explanation. D and trimming were read from the DNA, whereas the V and J calls and clone size are those reported in that table. The sample table holds fewer than 400,000 clones, of which around 67% were seen once. The biggest ten clones account for around 10% of the sample.

Donors were healthy HIV-negative adults with no recently reported acute infections or vaccinations. Only Caucasian adults living in Nashville, Tennessee, USA were represented among the donors. CD4+ T cells were enriched by magnetic negative selection, after which naive cells were positively selected on CD45RA and the negative fraction was taken as the memory subset. Blood was collected by leukapheresis, and PBMCs were isolated by Ficoll-Histopaque density gradient centrifugation and then cryopreserved in liquid nitrogen vapor phase. Purity and quantity of every magnetically sorted T cell population were checked by analytical flow cytometry. Each sorted fraction had its genomic DNA isolated and then quantified by UV absorbance on a Nanodrop 2000c.

Recombination connected TRBV19 to TRBJ2-4; 8 central nucleotides agree with TRBD1. The sequenced sample consisted of memory CD4+ T cells sorted from blood. Read against the paper, the sample's cell subset or site label means: CD45RA-negative fraction. The receptor was isolated from a man aged 30 to 39 in good health. The CDR3 reads CASSIPRQGLGNIQYF. In nucleotide form, the sequence is TGTGCCAGTAGTATACCGAGACAGGGGCTGGGAAACATTCAGTACTTC.